The entry below describes one TCR beta chain. Antigen: not known. The sample is drawn from a study of shared clonotypes between healthy human individuals. Study-wide context: CD4 naive and CD4 memory each took three plates per donor, while CD8 naive took two and CD8 memory one.

Germline V CDR1 and CDR2: SGHRS, YFSETQ. The CDR3 is made up of 17 amino acids. V gave up 4 bases and J gave up 4 bases; unmatched junction bases: 12. The test was conducted at deep level. Measured with immunoSEQ multiplex PCR; TCRdb has only the in-frame clones, and not every one. The data contain about 2.4 million clones, roughly 93% of them singletons. Notes on the study in general: Clonotypes shared by all four donors outscored non-shared clonotypes in generation probability.

The sample taken for sequencing was naive CD4+ T cells from PBMCs. Subset denoted: CD45RA+ positively selected. J is TRBJ2-3 and V is TRBV5-1; 10 nucleotides align to TRBD2. The receptor's source is a man between 18 and 35 years old in good health. Some clones in this sample may be carry-over from other donors' samples. CDR3 DNA: TGCGCCAGCAGCCCCGGACTAGCGGCTGGGGCGGCAGATACGCAGTATTTT. It codes for CASSPGLAAGAADTQYF.